One sample yielded the 23 T cell receptor beta chains listed below, sequenced in a study of blood T cell repertoires in COVID-19 (dated by TCRdb to between 2020 and 2021). The library was built by means of the immunoSEQ multiplex PCR assay. TCRdb provides this immuneACCESS table in a form limited to in-frame rearrangements. Some clones are lacking; in checked studies, under half of them reflect an unresolved V gene, and why the rest are absent is not known. This sample has 400,000 to 450,000 clones in its table, and around 89% of those were observed once. Roughly 13% of the sample lies in the top ten. Sequences were obtained from peripheral blood. All receptors come from a woman between 45 and 65 years old with COVID-19, enrolled during active disease.

The chain couples TRBV9 to TRBJ2-7; 11 nucleotides align to TRBD2. This CDR3 spans 15 amino acids. V gave up 1 base and J gave up 3 bases; unmatched junction bases: 3. Germline CDR1 SGDLS, CDR2 YYNGEE. The CDR3 DNA follows: TGTGCCAGCAGCGTACGACTAGCGGGGATCTACGAGCAGTACTTC. Its protein is CASSVRLAGIYEQYF.

For this clone: The same CDR3 can be traced to other DNA sequences in this sample. The genes are TRBV5-1 and TRBJ1-2; D perhaps matches TRBD1 (6 bases). The CDR3 extends over 13 amino acids. Trimming left V 0 bases short and J 4 bases short, with 7 bases between. Germline CDR1 is SGHRS and CDR2 is YFSETQ. Here the CDR3 DNA reads TGCGCCAGCAGCTTGGCACAGGGCTATGGCTACACCTTC. It translates to CASSLAQGYGYTF.

The chain recombines TRBV24-1 with TRBJ2-1; 9 nucleotides align to TRBD1. Germline-derived CDR1 and CDR2 are KGHDR and SFDVKD. The V and J ends lost 3 bases and 1 base, in that order; junction bases with no gene match: 9. The CDR3 sequence is 18 residues long. CDR3 in amino acids: CATSDTPRTGASYNEQFF. CDR3 sequence (DNA): TGTGCCACCAGTGATACCCCACGGACAGGGGCATCCTACAATGAGCAGTTCTTC.

The V call is TRBV7-9, the J call TRBJ2-3; D may be TRBD2 (6 bases). The V end was cut by 4 bases, the J end by 14 bases, with 16 bases between. Germline loops: CDR1 SEHNR, CDR2 FQNEAQ (reference sequence). The CDR3 covers 12 residues. The DNA of the CDR3 is TGTGCCAGCAGCTCATCAGCGGGTTTCGGGTATTTT. It is translated as CASSSSAGFGYF.

V usage is TRBV11-2 and J usage is TRBJ2-5; 11 positions match TRBD1. This CDR3 is 16 amino acids long. The trim removed 5 bases at V and 5 bases at J, leaving 10 bases unmatched. Per the germline V gene, CDR1 is SGHAT and CDR2 is FQNNGV. CDR3 DNA sequence: TGTGCCAGCAGCCCGACCACCGGGACAGGGGGGGAGACCCAGTACTTC. Amino acids: CASSPTTGTGGETQYF.

As to this clone: Other DNA sequences of this sample code for an identical CDR3. The DNA for the CDR3 is TGTGCCAGCTCACCACGCCAGGGCGGTGATACGCAGTATTTT. It is translated as CASSPRQGGDTQYF. V usage is TRBV18 and J usage is TRBJ2-3; weak D call: TRBD1 (5 bases). CDR1 is KGHSH, CDR2 LQKENI, per germline. Trimming cost V 1 base and J 6 bases, with 11 bases left between them. The CDR3 extends over 14 amino acids.

The genes are TRBV7-9 and TRBJ2-7; D is possibly TRBD2 (6 bases). Looked up from germline, CDR1 is SEHNR and CDR2 is FQNEAQ (reference sequence). CDR3 size: 16 residues. Trimming left V 1 base short and J 2 bases short, with 15 bases between. CDR3 residues: CASSLGKRGWTYEQYF. The CDR3 bases are TGTGCCAGCAGCTTAGGAAAACGGGGGTGGACCTACGAGCAGTACTTC. Combining the CDR3 with reference TRBV7-9 and TRBJ2-7 gives the whole variable domain DTGVSQNPRHKITKRGQNVTFRCDPISEHNRLYWYRQTLGQGPEFLTYFQNEAQLEKSRLLSDRFSAERPKGSFSTLEIQRTEQGDSAMYLCASSLGKRGWTYEQYFGPGTRLTVT.

J is TRBJ1-5 and V is TRBV28; D not certain. V shed 3 bases and J shed 6 bases, with 18 bases lying between them. The germline gives CDR1 MDHEN, CDR2 SYDVKM. The CDR3 loop spans 16 amino acids. DNA of the CDR3: TGTGCCAGCAGTTTTAGAGGGCTCGAGCGATCTCAGCCCCAGCATTTT. Its translation: CASSFRGLERSQPQHF.

This chain joins TRBV5-6 and TRBJ2-7, with D tentatively TRBD2 (6 bases). The V end lost 2 bases, the J end lost 3 bases, and 15 bases lay between the germline ends. The CDR3 loop spans 15 amino acids. CDR1 is SGHDT and CDR2 is YYEEEE in the germline V gene. CDR3 DNA sequence: TGTGCCAGCAGCTTCGGCGGGGCTAGCTACTACGAGCAGTACTTC. It yields the protein CASSFGGASYYEQYF.

The chain combines TRBV6-6 with TRBJ2-1; perhaps TRBD1 as D (6 bases). The CDR3 has 15 amino acids. Trimming left V 4 bases short and J 3 bases short, with 13 bases between. CDR1 is MNHNY, CDR2 SVGAGI, per germline (reference sequence). Written as DNA, the CDR3 is TGTGCCAGCAGTTGGCCGGGACACCTCTACAATGAGCAGTTCTTC. Its translation is CASSWPGHLYNEQFF.

This clone came up a few times. The J gene is TRBJ1-5, the V gene TRBV6-5; D remains ambiguous. CDR1 and CDR2 (germline): MNHEY, SVGAGI. This CDR3 region has 15 residues. Trimming shortened V by 7 bases and J by 0 bases, and 13 bases separated the two germline ends. CDR3 sequence (DNA): TGTGCCAGCACCAATGGCGGGTATAGCAATCAGCCCCAGCATTTT. Translation gives CASTNGGYSNQPQHF.

For this clone: Other DNA sequences of this sample code for an identical CDR3. The genes are TRBV24-1 and TRBJ2-3; the D gene is possibly TRBD2 (6 bases). V lost 2 bases and J 0 bases, leaving 8 bases between the germline ends. Germline lookup yields CDR1 KGHDR and CDR2 SFDVKD. The CDR3 consists of 15 residues. The CDR3 DNA reads as TGTGCCACCAGTGATTCCGGGACTAGCACAGATACGCAGTATTTT. This encodes CATSDSGTSTDTQYF.

The J gene is TRBJ2-2, the V gene TRBV30, with D perhaps TRBD1 (5 bases). CDR1 and CDR2 (germline): GTSNPN, SVGIG (reference sequence). This CDR3 is built from 12 residues. The germline V and J ends were trimmed by 6 bases and 5 bases, with 10 bases remaining between them. The CDR3 region is CACRRQTGELFF. DNA for the CDR3: TGTGCCTGTCGAAGACAGACCGGGGAGCTGTTTTTT.

This clone turned up a few times. V and J are TRBV5-1 and TRBJ2-2; maybe TRBD2 (6 bases). CDR1 and CDR2 from the germline V gene are SGHRS and YFSETQ. CDR3 size: 16 residues. The V end was cut by 4 bases, the J end by 0 bases, with 13 bases between. The CDR3 coding sequence is TGCGCCAGCAGCCCGGGGAGGATCCCGAACACCGGGGAGCTGTTTTTT. The encoded protein is CASSPGRIPNTGELFF.

This chain connects TRBV7-3 to TRBJ2-3; 9 nucleotides line up with TRBD2. The germline CDR1 and CDR2 sequences are SGHTA and FQGTGA. V trimming: 2 bases; J trimming: 7 bases; junction bases outside the gene matches: 10. The CDR3 has 16 amino acids. The CDR3 coding sequence is TGTGCCAGCAGCTTATACAGCGGGGGGCCGGGTCATACGCAGTATTTT. Translating gives CASSLYSGGPGHTQYF.

The CDR3, as DNA: TGTGCCAGCACCCTGGACAGGGCCTACGAGCAGTACTTC. Protein product: CASTLDRAYEQYF. The chain combines TRBV2 with TRBJ2-7; 8 bases are a match to TRBD1. In germline, CDR1 is SNHLY, CDR2 FYNNEI. Trimming cost V 7 bases and J 2 bases; bases outside gene matches: 4. CDR3 length: 13 residues.

This clone is a singleton in its sample. The chain is built from TRBV18 and TRBJ2-1; D is perhaps TRBD1 (5 bases). This CDR3 region has 13 residues. V lost 0 bases and J 8 bases, leaving 8 bases between the germline ends. Per the germline V gene, CDR1 is KGHSH and CDR2 is LQKENI. DNA of the CDR3: TGTGCCAGCTCACCACCGTCGACAGATGAGCAGTTCTTC. It yields the protein CASSPPSTDEQFF.

The chain uses TRBV2 and TRBJ1-2; 7 bases match TRBD1. Trimming at V came to 0 bases and at J to 4 bases, leaving 2 bases not matched to a gene. There are 14 residues in the CDR3. The V gene's germline CDR1 is SNHLY and CDR2 FYNNEI. The CDR3 coding sequence is TGTGCCAGCAGTGAAGCAAGGGGGCCCTATGGCTACACCTTC. Encoded protein: CASSEARGPYGYTF.

V usage is TRBV2 and J usage is TRBJ1-5, with no clear D. This CDR3 spans 15 amino acids. CDR1 and CDR2 (germline): SNHLY, FYNNEI. Trimming cost V 3 bases and J 1 base, with 10 bases left between them. The CDR3 reads CASSDRTGSNQPQHF. CDR3 DNA sequence: TGTGCCAGCAGTGACCGAACCGGGAGCAATCAGCCCCAGCATTTT.

J is TRBJ1-6 and V is TRBV19, with 10 nucleotides matching TRBD1. This CDR3 is 16 amino acids long. CDR1 is LNHDA, CDR2 SQIVND, per germline (reference sequence). Germline trimming cut 6 bases from V and 6 bases from J; bases unmatched to any gene: 8. CDR3 DNA sequence: TGTGCCAGTAGCATTACCGGGACAGGGGTTAATTCACCCCTCCACTTT. Residues: CASSITGTGVNSPLHF.

The J gene is TRBJ1-1, the V gene TRBV10-1; maybe TRBD1 (6 bases). Trimming shortened V by 0 bases and J by 6 bases, and 8 bases separated the two germline ends. Germline CDR1 WNHNN, CDR2 SYGVQD (reference sequence). The CDR3 extends over 13 amino acids. CDR3 nucleotides: TGCGCCAGCAGTGAGTCCCGACAGGCTGAAGCTTTCTTT. It encodes CASSESRQAEAFF.

The V and J genes are TRBV10-3 and TRBJ2-3; possibly TRBD1 for D (6 bases). V gave up 3 bases and J gave up 5 bases, with 6 bases separating them. The germline gives CDR1 ENHRY, CDR2 SYGVKD. The CDR3 is made up of 12 amino acids. In DNA form, the CDR3 reads TGTGCCATCAGTGAAGGGGGAGATACGCAGTATTTT. It yields the protein CAISEGGDTQYF.

The J gene is TRBJ2-7, the V gene TRBV28; 7 bases map to TRBD2. This CDR3 is built from 14 residues. V was pared by 6 bases and J by 6 bases, with 11 bases of the junction left unmatched. CDR1 is MDHEN, CDR2 SYDVKM, per germline. The chain's CDR3 is CASSFSGLRGEQYF. The CDR3 bases are TGTGCCAGCAGCTTTAGCGGGCTCCGCGGCGAGCAGTACTTC.